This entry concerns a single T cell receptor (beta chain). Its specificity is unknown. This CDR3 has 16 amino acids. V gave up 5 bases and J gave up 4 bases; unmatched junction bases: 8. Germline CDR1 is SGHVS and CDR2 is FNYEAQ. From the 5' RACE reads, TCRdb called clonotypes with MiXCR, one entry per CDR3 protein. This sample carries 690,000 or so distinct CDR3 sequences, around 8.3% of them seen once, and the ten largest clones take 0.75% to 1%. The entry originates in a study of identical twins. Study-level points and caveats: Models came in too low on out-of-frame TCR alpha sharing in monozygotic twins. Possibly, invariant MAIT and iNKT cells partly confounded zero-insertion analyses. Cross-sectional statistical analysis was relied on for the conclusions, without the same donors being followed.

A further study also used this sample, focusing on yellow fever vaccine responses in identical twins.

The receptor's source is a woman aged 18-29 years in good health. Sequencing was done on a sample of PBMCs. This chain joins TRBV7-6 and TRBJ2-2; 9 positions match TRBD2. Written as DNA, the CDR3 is TGTGCCAGCAGCACCCTGAGCGGGGGGATCACCGGGGAGCTGTTTTTT. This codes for CASSTLSGGITGELFF.